This T cell receptor (beta chain) derives from a study of T cell responses to AZD1222 COVID-19 vaccine. Profiling relied on immunoSEQ multiplex PCR, and the TCRdb table lists in-frame clones only, not all of them. Here the sample spans fewer than 120,000 clones, 88% being singletons. CDR3 length: 11 amino acids. Germline values: CDR1 LNHDA, CDR2 SQIVND (reference sequence). Trimming pared 0 bases from V and 10 bases from J, leaving 6 bases between. This clone showed up just once. The chain carries TRBV19 and TRBJ1-2; D gene uncertain. Sequenced here: peripheral blood, sampled on day 0 of AZD1222 vaccination. The clonotype was recovered from an adult in good health. The CDR3 DNA reads as TGTGCCAGTAGTATAGAGCGGGTCTACACCTTC. Its translation: CASSIERVYTF. The whole variable domain, remainder taken from reference TRBV19 and TRBJ1-2, is DGGITQSPKYLFRKEGQNVTLSCEQNLNHDAMYWYRQDPGQGLRLIYYSQIVNDFQKGDIAEGYSVSREKKESFPLTVTSAQKNPTAFYLCASSIERVYTFGSGTRLTVV.